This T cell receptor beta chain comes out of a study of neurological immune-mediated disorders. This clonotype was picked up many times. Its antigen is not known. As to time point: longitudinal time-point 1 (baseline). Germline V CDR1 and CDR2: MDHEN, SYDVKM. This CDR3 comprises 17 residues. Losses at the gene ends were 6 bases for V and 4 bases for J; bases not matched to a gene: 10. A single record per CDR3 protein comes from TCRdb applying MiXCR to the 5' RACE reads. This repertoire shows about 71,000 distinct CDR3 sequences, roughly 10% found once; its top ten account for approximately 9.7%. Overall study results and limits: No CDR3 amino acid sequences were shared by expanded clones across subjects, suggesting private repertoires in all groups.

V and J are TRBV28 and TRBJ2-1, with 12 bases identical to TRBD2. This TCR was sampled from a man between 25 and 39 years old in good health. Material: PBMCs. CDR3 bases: TGTGCCAGCAGCACGTGGCTAGCGGGAGGGCAGTACAATGAGCAGTTCTTC. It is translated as CASSTWLAGGQYNEQFF.